This passage covers 30 T cell receptor beta chains from one sample sequenced in a study of monozygotic twins with inflammatory bowel disease. TCRdb reanalyzed the 5' RACE reads, giving one entry per CDR3 protein sequence and no DNA. The sample includes roughly 200,000 distinct CDR3 sequences. The specimen sequenced was blood. The receptor source for this set is a human donor with ulcerative colitis or Crohn's disease, or a healthy co-twin of an affected twin (not recorded which).

The gene calls are TRBV12-3 or TRBV12-4 and TRBJ2-7; TCRdb's assignment of TRBD2 cannot be checked, as there is no DNA. This CDR3 is built from 17 residues. CDR3 sequence: CASSGLAGGLPGYEQYF.

The chain is built from TRBV29-1 and TRBJ2-1; TCRdb names TRBD2, which stays unverified in the absence of DNA. Germline assignment: CDR1 SQVTM and CDR2 ANQGSEA. The CDR3 spans 14 residues. CDR3 residues: CSVGLAGGWNEQFF.

The chain joins TRBV5-4 to TRBJ1-1; TCRdb's assignment of TRBD1 cannot be checked, as there is no DNA. Germline V CDR1 and CDR2: SGHNT, YYREEE (reference sequence). The CDR3 consists of 14 residues. The CDR3 is CASSPPGRRRGAFF. Drawing the rest from reference TRBV5-4 and TRBJ1-1, the complete variable domain is ETGVTQSPTHLIKTRGQQVTLRCSSQSGHNTVSWYQQALGQGPQFIFQYYREEENGRGNFPPRFSGLQFPNYSSELNVNALELDDSALYLCASSPPGRRRGAFFGQGTRLTVV.

J is TRBJ2-3 and V is TRBV4-2. Germline V gene sequence: CDR1 LGHNA, CDR2 YNFKEQ. The CDR3 is 13 amino acids. This CDR3 is CASSQGSLDTQYF.

This sequence joins TRBV3-1 and TRBJ1-2. Looked up from germline, CDR1 is LGHDT and CDR2 is YNNKEL (reference sequence). The CDR3 has 11 amino acids. The CDR3 loop is CASSQGLGYTF.

V usage is TRBV11-2 and J usage is TRBJ2-1. Germline CDR1 is SGHAT and CDR2 is FQNNGV. CDR3 length: 13 amino acids. CDR3 sequence: CASSLVLIDEQFF.

V and J are TRBV30 and TRBJ1-1; TCRdb designates TRBD1, a call that cannot be tested without DNA. This CDR3 has 15 amino acids. Germline V gene data show CDR1 as GTSNPN and CDR2 as SVGIG (reference sequence). Here the CDR3 reads CAWGRPAGWGTEAFF.

V and J are TRBV18 and TRBJ1-2; TCRdb's D call, TRBD1, is unchecked because there is no DNA. CDR3 length: 14 amino acids. Germline assignment: CDR1 KGHSH and CDR2 LQKENI. The CDR3 region is CASSPDRDNYGYTF.

The chain recombines TRBV6-1 with TRBJ2-7; TCRdb's assignment of TRBD1 cannot be checked, as there is no DNA. The CDR3 spans 11 residues. Germline V gives CDR1 MNHNS, CDR2 SASEGT. This chain's CDR3 is CASSDRGEQYF.

The chain couples TRBV7-3 to TRBJ2-7; the TRBD1 assignment by TCRdb is unverifiable without DNA. Germline-derived CDR1 and CDR2 are SGHTA and FQGTGA. This CDR3 is built from 13 residues. Here the CDR3 reads CASSLGARYEQYF.

V is TRBV10-3 and J is TRBJ2-2; with no DNA, the TCRdb D assignment of TRBD1 cannot be verified. This CDR3 comprises 15 residues. Germline V gene lookup returns CDR1 ENHRY and CDR2 SYGVKD. Here the CDR3 reads CAISGRTGSTGELFF.

The V gene is TRBV9, the J gene TRBJ1-6; the TCRdb call, TRBD1, lacks DNA for checking. Germline V lookup: CDR1 SGDLS, CDR2 YYNGEE. This CDR3 contains 15 residues. This CDR3 reads CASSVQGAVGSPLHF.

The rearrangement joins TRBV5-6 to TRBJ2-2; as DNA is missing, the TRBD2 call by TCRdb cannot be tested. CDR1 is SGHDT and CDR2 is YYEEEE in the germline V gene. This CDR3 has 16 amino acids. CDR3 residues: CASSPGLAGGTGELFF.

The chain joins TRBV12-3 or TRBV12-4 to TRBJ1-1; TCRdb proposes TRBD1, but this gene call is untestable without DNA. This CDR3 region has 12 residues. The CDR3 protein is CASSVGGTEALF.

The chain carries TRBV7-9 and TRBJ2-7; TCRdb calls TRBD2, which cannot be checked without DNA. CDR3 length equals 17 residues. CDR1 is SEHNR and CDR2 is FQNEAQ in the germline V gene (reference sequence). This CDR3 reads CASSLAPSSGRYYEQYF.

The rearrangement joins TRBV6-5 to TRBJ2-5. Germline loops: CDR1 MNHEY, CDR2 SVGAGI. This CDR3 has 13 residues. CDR3: CASSYDRQETQYF.

The rearrangement uses TRBV20-1 and TRBJ1-1; TCRdb proposes TRBD1, but this gene call is untestable without DNA. The length of the CDR3 is 14 residues. Looked up from germline, CDR1 is DFQATT and CDR2 is SNEGSKA (reference sequence). CDR3 sequence reads: CSARDGTGRTEAFF.

This chain joins TRBV6-4 and TRBJ2-1. This CDR3 is 17 amino acids long. CDR1 and CDR2 from the germline V gene are MRHNA and SNTAGT. CDR3: CASSLLWEPSSYNEQFF.

The gene calls are TRBV6-6 and TRBJ2-7; the TCRdb call, TRBD1, lacks DNA for checking. Germline V gives CDR1 MNHNY, CDR2 SVGAGI (reference sequence). The CDR3 totals 14 residues. The CDR3 sequence: CASRSGSLPNEQYF.

V is TRBV3-1 and J is TRBJ2-2; absent DNA, TCRdb's TRBD2 call cannot be checked. In germline, CDR1 is LGHDT, CDR2 YNNKEL (reference sequence). The CDR3 consists of 16 residues. CDR3 in amino acids: CASSQVGTSGAGELFF.

The rearrangement links TRBV12-3 or TRBV12-4 to TRBJ2-7. The CDR3 is 11 residues long. The CDR3 reads CASGSSYEQYF.

The CDR3 sequence: CDSSDGLYNEQFF. The chain has TRBV25-1 and TRBJ2-1. In germline, CDR1 is MGHDK, CDR2 SYGVNS. The length of the CDR3 is 13 residues.

This chain links TRBV6-5 with TRBJ2-2; TCRdb's assignment of TRBD1 cannot be checked, as there is no DNA. The V gene's germline CDR1 is MNHEY and CDR2 SVGAGI. This CDR3 has 16 residues. The CDR3 loop reads CASSYGRGYNTGELFF.

The chain recombines TRBV3-1 with TRBJ2-3. The CDR3 spans 11 residues. Germline CDR1 reads LGHDT; CDR2 reads YNNKEL (reference sequence). CDR3 sequence reads: CASSHFNTQYF.

This chain joins TRBV18 and TRBJ2-7. The germline CDR1 and CDR2 sequences are KGHSH and LQKENI. CDR3 size: 12 residues. The CDR3 is CASSPLGYEQYF.

The chain recombines TRBV12-3 or TRBV12-4 with TRBJ1-2. This CDR3 region has 13 residues. The CDR3 loop is CASHWRGSKGYTF.

The genes are TRBV6-5 and TRBJ1-5; lacking DNA, the TRBD1 call made by TCRdb goes unchecked. Germline V gene lookup returns CDR1 MNHEY and CDR2 SVGAGI. The CDR3 runs 15 residues. CDR3 in amino acids: CASGHGRDRDQPQHF.

V is TRBV20-1 and J is TRBJ2-3; absent DNA, TCRdb's TRBD1 call cannot be checked. The CDR3 covers 14 residues. Germline V gives CDR1 DFQATT, CDR2 SNEGSKA (reference sequence). This CDR3 is CSATLAGGTDTQYF.

The chain combines TRBV18 with TRBJ2-1; TCRdb indicates TRBD2, and absent DNA this call remains unverified. The CDR3 is 16 residues long. Germline V gene data show CDR1 as KGHSH and CDR2 as LQKENI. CDR3 loop: CASSPGLAGAYNEQFF.

The chain is built from TRBV6-1 and TRBJ1-2; the TCRdb D gene call, TRBD1, has no DNA to confirm it. The length of the CDR3 is 15 residues. In germline, CDR1 is MNHNS, CDR2 SASEGT. The CDR3 loop is CASSDPNRGAVGYTF.